One sample yielded the 24 T cell receptor beta chains listed below, sequenced in a study of blood T cells in healthy people across ages. Next came a second PCR, run for about 6 to 11 cycles, which used a sample-barcoded 5' primer along with a J-beta primer mix. Using its own MiXCR run on the 5' RACE reads, TCRdb lists one record per CDR3 protein. The data show around 1.7 million distinct CDR3 sequences, 28% seen once. Sequencing was carried out using blood. Receptors originate from a woman aged 25-40 years in good health.

This clonotype was observed a few times. The rearrangement uses TRBV7-3 and TRBJ2-2; 10 bases are shared with TRBD1. With 4 bases clipped from V and 7 bases from J, the junction kept 6 bases outside the gene matches. Germline values: CDR1 SGHTA, CDR2 FQGTGA. This CDR3 spans 15 amino acids. The CDR3 sequence is CASSSTGGPVGELFF. The CDR3 region has the DNA TGTGCCAGCAGCTCGACAGGGGGCCCAGTCGGGGAGCTGTTTTTT.

Concerning this clonotype itself: This may stem from a read error, because a much larger clone lies one nucleotide away. The chain carries TRBV7-3 and TRBJ2-7, with D possibly TRBD2 on 6 matching bases. Germline CDR1 and CDR2: SGHTA and FQGTGA. The CDR3 is 13 residues long. Between the trimmed V and J ends, which lost 5 bases and 7 bases, there was a span of 15 bases. CDR3 nucleotide sequence: TGTGCCAGCAGCCCTGATAGCGGCTTGGAGCAGTACTTC. It specifies CASSPDSGLEQYF.

Remarks on this clonotype: It may be a read error: a sequence one base away is much more abundant. The gene calls are TRBV27 and TRBJ2-6, with D unclear. The CDR3 is 16 residues long. Germline loops: CDR1 MNHEY, CDR2 SMNVEV (reference sequence). CDR3 region: CTSSLSLGFGANVLTF. Here the CDR3 DNA reads TGTACCAGCAGTTTAAGTTTGGGCTTTGGGGCCAACGTCCTGACTTTC. Full variable domain (missing parts from reference TRBV27 and TRBJ2-6): EAQVTQNPRYLITVTGKKLTVTCSQNMNHEYMSWYRQDPGLGLRQIYYSMNVEVTDKGDVPEGYKVSRKEKRNFPLILESPSPNQTSLYFCTSSLSLGFGANVLTFGAGSRLTVL.

The V call is TRBV6-5, the J call TRBJ1-2; D possibly corresponds to TRBD1 (5 bases). The CDR3 has 13 residues. CDR1 and CDR2 (germline): MNHEY, SVGAGI. Deletions cut 10 bases from V and 2 bases from J, with 14 bases between. Here the CDR3 DNA reads TGTGCCACCTCCCGGGACGGAAACTATGGCTACACCTTC. It is translated as CATSRDGNYGYTF.

This clonotype was seen many times. This sequence joins TRBV20-1 and TRBJ2-5; D may be TRBD2 (5 bases). The CDR3 totals 16 residues. CDR1 is DFQATT, CDR2 SNEGSKA, per germline (reference sequence). Trimming pared 0 bases from V and 5 bases from J, leaving 19 bases between. CDR3 residues: CSARDTGSGFVETQYF. CDR3 nucleotide sequence: TGCAGTGCTAGAGATACGGGGTCAGGTTTTGTGGAGACCCAGTACTTC.

This clonotype was seen only a few times. The V and J genes are TRBV3-1 and TRBJ2-1; D is perhaps TRBD1 or TRBD2 (5 bases each). The CDR3 has 13 residues. Germline V gene lookup returns CDR1 LGHDT and CDR2 YNNKEL (reference sequence). The ends were cut back, 1 base at V and 8 bases at J, with 9 bases in the middle. CDR3 DNA sequence: TGTGCCAGCAGCCAAGTATCGGGGCATGAGCAGTTCTTC. This sequence encodes CASSQVSGHEQFF.

This clonotype was recorded a few times. The chain links TRBV6-6 to TRBJ2-3; D is possibly TRBD1 (6 bases). Germline CDR1 reads MNHNY; CDR2 reads SVGAGI (reference sequence). The V end was cut by 6 bases, the J end by 4 bases, with 20 bases between. This CDR3 has 16 residues. DNA for the CDR3: TGTGCCAGCAGCCCAGGGCAGGGGAATTACGCAGATACGCAGTATTTT. Amino acid sequence: CASSPGQGNYADTQYF.

The chain has TRBV11-2 and TRBJ1-2; D perhaps matches TRBD1 (6 bases). The CDR3 totals 17 residues. V gave up 0 bases and J gave up 2 bases, with 16 bases separating them. Germline V gene lookup returns CDR1 SGHAT and CDR2 FQNNGV. Here the CDR3 reads CASSLDETGLRNYGYTF. In nucleotides, the CDR3 is TGTGCCAGCAGCTTAGATGAGACAGGACTTAGAAACTATGGCTACACCTTC.

Turning to this clonotype: This may be a read error, as it is one base from a much larger clone. The V call is TRBV5-1, the J call TRBJ2-4; 7 nucleotides line up with TRBD1. The CDR3 runs 14 residues. CDR1 and CDR2 from the germline V gene are SGHRS and YFSETQ. J gave up 15 bases and V 4 bases, and 16 bases lay outside the gene matches. Here the CDR3 reads CASSPMTGMGERYF. The CDR3 DNA follows: TGCGCCAGCAGCCCGATGACAGGGATGGGCGAGCGGTACTTC.

The V call is TRBV29-1, the J call TRBJ1-1; no reliable D call. This CDR3 comprises 14 residues. Germline values: CDR1 SQVTM, CDR2 ANQGSEA. V shed 1 base and J shed 1 base, with 10 bases lying between them. The CDR3 region is CSVEGAEGNTEAFF. The CDR3 bases are TGCAGCGTTGAAGGGGCTGAGGGGAACACTGAAGCTTTCTTT.

This clonotype occurred a few times. The J gene is TRBJ2-1, the V gene TRBV27; D is ambiguous. The CDR3 runs to 12 residues. Germline CDR1 is MNHEY and CDR2 is SMNVEV (reference sequence). V lost 2 bases and J lost 8, with 7 bases in between. CDR3 region: CASSLERDEQFF. In DNA, the CDR3 is TGTGCCAGCAGTTTAGAAAGGGATGAGCAGTTCTTC.

This sequence joins TRBV29-1 and TRBJ2-5, with 8 bases aligning to TRBD1. V was clipped by 0 bases and J by 2 bases; unmatched bases: 8. CDR1 and CDR2 from the germline V gene are SQVTM and ANQGSEA. The CDR3 has 16 residues. The CDR3 loop is CSVEEDRAGYQETQYF. CDR3 nucleotide sequence: TGCAGCGTTGAAGAGGACAGGGCCGGCTATCAAGAGACCCAGTACTTC.

Note on this clonotype: Possible read error: a much larger clone is one base away. V usage is TRBV20-1 and J usage is TRBJ2-7; D gene ambiguous. From germline, CDR1 is DFQATT and CDR2 SNEGSKA (reference sequence). CDR3 length: 13 residues. The CDR3 region is CSAATPSSYEQDF. The DNA of the CDR3 is TGCAGTGCTGCGACTCCTTCCTCATACGAGCAGGACTTC.

CDR3 amino acids: CASSARGGSTDTQYF. The CDR3 DNA is TGTGCCAGCAGCGCCAGGGGAGGTAGCACAGATACGCAGTATTTT. This rearrangement joins TRBV6-1 to TRBJ2-3; possibly TRBD1 or TRBD2 for D (6 bases each). V dropped 6 bases and J dropped 0 bases, with 13 bases sitting between them. CDR1 is MNHNS and CDR2 is SASEGT in the germline V gene. CDR3 length equals 15 residues.

This chain uses TRBV12-5 with TRBJ1-5; tentatively, D is TRBD1 (5 bases). V dropped 3 bases and J dropped 0 bases, with 9 bases sitting between them. This CDR3 comprises 15 residues. CDR1 is LGHNT, CDR2 FRNRAP, per germline. The CDR3 nucleotides are TGTGCTAGTGGTTTCGGGGACTTTAGCAATCAGCCCCAGCATTTT. The encoded protein is CASGFGDFSNQPQHF.

In the case of this clonotype: Germline is not matched at one junction end, which may reflect a read error. The gene calls are TRBV7-2 and TRBJ1-6; 7 nucleotides agree with TRBD1. The length of the CDR3 is 15 residues. Germline CDR1 reads SGHTA; CDR2 reads FQGNSA. The CDR3 DNA is TGTGCCAGCATCACGGCAGGGACAGTGGATTCACCCCCCCACTTT. Translated, it gives CASITAGTVDSPPHF.

The table lists this clonotype with a few counts. The chain joins TRBV5-1 to TRBJ2-3; 7 bases are shared with TRBD2. J was trimmed by 4 bases and V by 7 bases; bases with no gene match: 15. Germline CDR1 reads SGHRS; CDR2 reads YFSETQ. The CDR3 totals 16 residues. CDR3 DNA sequence: TGCGCCAGCCGTCCCGGGGGTCAAGCGGGATCAGATACGCAGTATTTT. It is translated as CASRPGGQAGSDTQYF. Combining the CDR3 with reference TRBV5-1 and TRBJ2-3 gives the whole variable domain KAGVTQTPRYLIKTRGQQVTLSCSPISGHRSVSWYQQTPGQGLQFLFEYFSETQRNKGNFPGRFSGRQFSNSRSEMNVSTLELGDSALYLCASRPGGQAGSDTQYFGPGTRLTVL.

V usage is TRBV6-2 or TRBV6-3 and J usage is TRBJ2-5, with D maybe TRBD2 (6 bases). Gene TRBJ2-7 matches the end of the DNA better, so the J call may be wrong. The CDR3 runs 15 residues. Germline values: CDR1 MNHEY, CDR2 SVGEGT. This CDR3 is CASSPLERESGEQYF. The CDR3 nucleotides read TGTGCCAGCAGCCCTCTTGAACGGGAGAGTGGCGAGCAGTACTTC.

This clonotype was observed a few times. The chain employs TRBV19 and TRBJ2-7, with D possibly being TRBD2 (5 bases). The J call is doubtful: the DNA matches TRBJ2-5 better. The germline gives CDR1 LNHDA, CDR2 SQIVND (reference sequence). The CDR3 spans 16 residues. CDR3 in amino acids: CASSLWRSGPKETQYF. The CDR3 nucleotides are TGTGCCAGTAGCCTTTGGAGGAGCGGCCCCAAAGAGACCCAGTACTTC.

This clonotype appeared a few times. This sequence joins TRBV5-1 and TRBJ2-5; possible D gene TRBD1, 6 bases. Germline CDR1 is SGHRS and CDR2 is YFSETQ. Trimming shortened V by 1 base and J by 1 base, and 11 bases separated the two germline ends. The CDR3 totals 15 residues. The DNA for the CDR3 is TGCGCCAGCAGCTTGAAACAGGGCTTCCAAGAGACCCAGTACTTC. Translation: CASSLKQGFQETQYF.

The rearrangement uses TRBV4-1 and TRBJ2-3, with 9 bases lining up with TRBD2. The J segment lost 0 bases and the V segment lost 0 bases, leaving 4 bases of the junction unmatched. The V gene's germline CDR1 is MGHRA and CDR2 YSYEKL. The length of the CDR3 is 17 residues. Here the CDR3 reads CASSQEALAGSTDTQYF. CDR3 nucleotide sequence: TGCGCCAGCAGCCAAGAGGCCCTAGCGGGAAGCACAGATACGCAGTATTTT.

The gene calls are TRBV12-3 or TRBV12-4 and TRBJ2-2; a weak D match, TRBD1 (5 bases). The CDR3 sequence is 17 residues long. V was shortened by 0 bases and J by 1 base, with 12 bases between the two germline ends. The CDR3 region is CASSLALGQGNTGELFF. The CDR3, as DNA: TGTGCCAGCAGTTTAGCGCTCGGTCAGGGGAACACCGGGGAGCTGTTTTTT.

This clonotype was counted ten times or more. This rearrangement joins TRBV20-1 to TRBJ2-1; TRBD2 matches 9 bases. With 0 bases clipped from V and 2 bases from J, the junction kept 5 bases outside the gene matches. CDR1 DFQATT and CDR2 SNEGSKA come from the germline V gene (reference sequence). This CDR3 is 16 amino acids long. The CDR3 spells CSARDYAGGAYNEQFF. CDR3 DNA: TGCAGTGCTAGAGATTATGCGGGAGGGGCCTACAATGAGCAGTTCTTC.

This sequence joins TRBV23-1 and TRBJ2-7; maybe TRBD1 (6 bases). TRBV23-1 belongs to the ORF category, with a function that is uncertain. The CDR3 consists of 15 residues. Trimming pared 4 bases from V and 3 bases from J, leaving 16 bases between. This CDR3 is CASSPHPDSYYEQYF. CDR3 nucleotide sequence: TGCGCCAGCAGTCCCCACCCGGACAGTTACTACGAGCAGTACTTC.